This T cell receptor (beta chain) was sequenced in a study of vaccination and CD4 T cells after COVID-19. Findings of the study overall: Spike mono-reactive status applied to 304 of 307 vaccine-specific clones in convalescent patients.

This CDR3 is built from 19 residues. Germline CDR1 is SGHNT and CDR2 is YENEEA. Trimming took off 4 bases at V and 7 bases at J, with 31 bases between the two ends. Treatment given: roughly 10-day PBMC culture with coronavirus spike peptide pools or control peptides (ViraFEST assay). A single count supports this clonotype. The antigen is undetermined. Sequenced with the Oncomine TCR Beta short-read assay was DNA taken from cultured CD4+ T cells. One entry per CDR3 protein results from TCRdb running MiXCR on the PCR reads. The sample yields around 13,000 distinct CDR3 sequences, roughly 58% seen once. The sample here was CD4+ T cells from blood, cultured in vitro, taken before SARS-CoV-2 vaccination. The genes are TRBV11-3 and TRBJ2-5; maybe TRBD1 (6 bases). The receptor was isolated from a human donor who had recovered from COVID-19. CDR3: CASSSGAVAQALKGMTQYF. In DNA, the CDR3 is TGTGCCAGCAGCTCAGGGGCGGTGGCCCAGGCCCTCAAAGGGATGACCCAGTACTTC. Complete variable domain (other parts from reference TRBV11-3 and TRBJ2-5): EAGVVQSPRYKIIEKKQPVAFWCNPISGHNTLYWYLQNLGQGPELLIRYENEEAVDDSQLPKDRFSAERLKGVDSTLKIQPAELGDSAVYLCASSSGAVAQALKGMTQYFGPGTRLLVL.